A single sample is the source of the 20 T cell receptor beta chains below, sequenced in a study of blood T cell repertoires in COVID-19 (TCRdb year 2020). Libraries were made using the immunoSEQ multiplex PCR assay. TCRdb stores this immuneACCESS table with in-frame sequences only. Part of the clones is absent; in the studies checked, under half of the shortfall reflects unresolved V genes, and no reason is known for the rest. This sample comprises some 220,000 clones, approximately 90% of them detected only once. About 3.3% of the sample belongs to the ten largest clones. Specimen: PBMCs or T cells enriched from blood (not recorded which). The source of these receptors is a woman younger than 35 in a cohort exposed to, infected with or recovered from COVID-19 (not recorded which).

V gene TRBV19 combines with J gene TRBJ1-4; 8 positions match TRBD1. The CDR3 totals 14 residues. Germline-derived CDR1 and CDR2 are LNHDA and SQIVND (reference sequence). The J segment lost 8 bases and the V segment lost 5 bases, leaving 7 bases of the junction unmatched. CDR3 loop: CASSVQGGGEKLFF. The DNA for the CDR3 is TGTGCCAGTAGTGTACAGGGGGGAGGAGAAAAACTGTTTTTT.

The chain carries TRBV3-1 (or the pseudogene TRBV3-2) and TRBJ1-1; the match to TRBD1 covers 8 bases. The V gene's germline CDR1 is LGHDT and CDR2 YNNKEL (reference sequence). J gave up 4 bases and V 0 bases, and 4 bases lay outside the gene matches. The CDR3 contains 15 residues. The CDR3 nucleotides are TGTGCCAGCAGCCAAGATGGACAGGGAATCACTGAAGCTTTCTTT. Translated, it gives CASSQDGQGITEAFF.

This chain's CDR3 is CATSSSPGLAGGLNEQFF. Here the CDR3 DNA reads TGTGCCACCAGCAGCTCACCGGGACTAGCGGGAGGGCTTAATGAGCAGTTCTTC. The chain combines TRBV15 with TRBJ2-1; the match to TRBD2 covers 16 bases. J was trimmed by 7 bases and V by 3 bases; bases with no gene match: 9. This CDR3 spans 18 amino acids. Germline lookup yields CDR1 LNHNV and CDR2 YYDKDF (reference sequence). Full variable domain (remainder filled in from reference TRBV15 and TRBJ2-1): DAMVIQNPRYQVTQFGKPVTLSCSQTLNHNVMYWYQQKSSQAPKLLFHYYDKDFNNEADTPDNFQSRRPNTSFCFLDIRSPGLGDTAMYLCATSSSPGLAGGLNEQFFGPGTRLTVL.

The V and J genes are TRBV28 and TRBJ1-3; tentative D call: TRBD1 (5 bases). CDR3 length: 13 amino acids. The germline CDR1 and CDR2 sequences are MDHEN and SYDVKM. V was shortened by 3 bases and J by 2 bases, with 5 bases between the two germline ends. CDR3 in amino acids: CASSFRAGNTIYF. CDR3 DNA sequence: TGTGCCAGCAGTTTCAGGGCTGGAAACACCATATATTTT.

The rearrangement uses TRBV3-1 (or the pseudogene TRBV3-2) and TRBJ1-5, with D possibly being TRBD1 (6 bases). This CDR3 contains 19 residues. CDR1 is LGHDT and CDR2 is YNNKEL in the germline V gene (reference sequence). Trimming took off 1 base at V and 1 base at J, with 20 bases between the two ends. As DNA, the CDR3 is TGTGCCAGCAGCCAAGTTTTGAACTGTTCCGGGACAAGCAATCAGCCCCAGCATTTT. This gives the protein CASSQVLNCSGTSNQPQHF.

The CDR3 nucleotides read TGTGCCAGCAGCTTAACCGGACAGCGAACCGGGGAGCTGTTTTTT. Translated, it gives CASSLTGQRTGELFF. The chain is built from TRBV11-2 and TRBJ2-2, with D tentatively TRBD1 (6 bases). This CDR3 has 15 residues. Trimming stripped 2 bases from V and 5 bases from J, with 12 bases between. Germline CDR1 is SGHAT and CDR2 is FQNNGV.

The chain joins TRBV19 to TRBJ2-6, with 12 bases fitting TRBD1. Losses at the gene ends were 5 bases for V and 1 base for J; bases not matched to a gene: 9. Germline CDR1 reads LNHDA; CDR2 reads SQIVND (reference sequence). This CDR3 has 19 residues. CDR3 region: CASSPFLGQGASGANVLTF. The CDR3 coding sequence is TGTGCCAGTAGTCCCTTCCTGGGACAGGGGGCGTCTGGGGCCAACGTCCTGACTTTC.

This chain links TRBV7-8 with TRBJ2-7; D is ambiguous. Germline V gives CDR1 SGHVS, CDR2 FQNEAQ. The CDR3 covers 15 residues. Trimming took off 1 base at V and 2 bases at J, with 12 bases between the two ends. CDR3 sequence: CASSLERRTTYEQYF. The CDR3 nucleotides read TGTGCCAGCAGCTTAGAGCGCAGAACTACCTACGAGCAGTACTTC.

The V call is TRBV2, the J call TRBJ2-3; 8 positions match TRBD2. Germline values: CDR1 SNHLY, CDR2 FYNNEI. Trimming removed 8 bases from V and 3 bases from J; junction bases left unmatched: 7. CDR3 length: 14 amino acids. CDR3 nucleotides: TGTGCCAGCTGGCGGGGGGCCGATACAGATACGCAGTATTTT. This encodes CASWRGADTDTQYF.

The chain combines TRBV11-2 with TRBJ1-6; no reliable D call. This CDR3 has 14 amino acids. Germline CDR1 and CDR2: SGHAT and FQNNGV. The V and J ends lost 0 bases and 5 bases respectively, with 5 bases between them. CDR3 residues: CASSLDPNNSPLHF. The CDR3 DNA reads as TGTGCCAGCAGCTTAGACCCCAATAATTCACCCCTCCACTTT. Supplemented by reference TRBV11-2 and TRBJ1-6, the full variable domain reads EAGVAQSPRYKIIEKRQSVAFWCNPISGHATLYWYQQILGQGPKLLIQFQNNGVVDDSQLPKDRFSAERLKGVDSTLKIQPAKLEDSAVYLCASSLDPNNSPLHFGNGTRLTVT.

This sequence joins TRBV10-3 and TRBJ1-5; D gene uncertain. Germline V gene sequence: CDR1 ENHRY, CDR2 SYGVKD. The V gene lost 3 bases and the J gene lost 7 bases, with 13 bases spanning the gap. CDR3 length: 14 residues. The CDR3 sequence: CAISDGLSRQPQHF. The CDR3, as DNA: TGTGCCATCAGTGACGGACTGTCACGGCAGCCCCAGCATTTT.

This chain joins TRBV29-1 and TRBJ1-1; D is possibly TRBD1 (6 bases). The CDR3 totals 13 residues. Germline V gene lookup returns CDR1 SQVTM and CDR2 ANQGSEA. CDR3 DNA: TGCAGTGCCCGGGACACCAAGAACACTGAAGCTTTCTTT. This translates into CSARDTKNTEAFF.

The genes are TRBV28 and TRBJ1-3; TRBD1 agrees at 12 bases. The CDR3 extends over 15 amino acids. Unmatched junction bases numbered 5, after V lost 5 bases and J lost 6 bases. Germline V lookup: CDR1 MDHEN, CDR2 SYDVKM. The CDR3 region has the DNA TGTGCCAGCAGTCTCGCGGGACAGGGGGCAAACACCATATATTTT. Translated, it gives CASSLAGQGANTIYF.

The V call is TRBV5-1, the J call TRBJ2-1; possible D gene TRBD2, 5 bases. Germline V gives CDR1 SGHRS, CDR2 YFSETQ. The CDR3 length is 14 residues. With 0 bases removed from V and 2 bases from J, the gap between germline ends came to 6 bases. The CDR3 here is CASSLGRAYNEQFF. As DNA, the CDR3 is TGCGCCAGCAGCTTGGGGCGGGCCTACAATGAGCAGTTCTTC. Filled out from reference TRBV5-1 and TRBJ2-1, the complete variable domain reads KAGVTQTPRYLIKTRGQQVTLSCSPISGHRSVSWYQQTPGQGLQFLFEYFSETQRNKGNFPGRFSGRQFSNSRSEMNVSTLELGDSALYLCASSLGRAYNEQFFGPGTRLTVL.

The chain is built from TRBV9 and TRBJ2-1, with 7 bases aligning to TRBD2. The J segment lost 3 bases and the V segment lost 0 bases, leaving 6 bases of the junction unmatched. This CDR3 spans 16 amino acids. The germline gives CDR1 SGDLS, CDR2 YYNGEE. CDR3 loop: CASSVDEGGFYNEQFF. The CDR3 nucleotides are TGTGCCAGCAGCGTAGATGAGGGAGGGTTCTACAATGAGCAGTTCTTC.

As regards this clone: Other DNA sequences of this sample code for an identical CDR3. The rearrangement joins TRBV27 to TRBJ2-1, with D perhaps matching TRBD2 (7 bases). This CDR3 region has 14 residues. The germline V gene encodes CDR1 MNHEY and CDR2 SMNVEV (reference sequence). The ends were cut back, 5 bases at V and 4 bases at J, with 12 bases in the middle. This chain's CDR3 is CASSPSGTYNEQFF. The CDR3 DNA follows: TGTGCCAGCAGTCCGAGCGGGACATACAATGAGCAGTTCTTC.

The CDR3 DNA reads as TGTGCCAGCAGCAAAGAGGTTAGGGGAGACAGGGTTGATTCACCCCTCCACTTT. Translated, it gives CASSKEVRGDRVDSPLHF. The chain recombines TRBV21-1 with TRBJ1-6; the table's D call TRBD1 went unverified against the DNA. TRBV21-1 represents a pseudogene. This CDR3 spans 18 amino acids.

This sequence joins TRBV5-4 and TRBJ1-1, with D tentatively TRBD1 (5 bases). The CDR3 has 15 residues. Germline V gene sequence: CDR1 SGHNT, CDR2 YYREEE (reference sequence). Trimming cost V 2 bases and J 1 base, with 12 bases left between them. The CDR3 DNA reads TGTGCCAGCAGCTTTAACTCAGGGTGGAACACTGAAGCTTTCTTT. This sequence encodes CASSFNSGWNTEAFF.

V is TRBV7-2 and J is TRBJ1-1; the match to TRBD1 covers 7 bases. The germline CDR1 and CDR2 sequences are SGHTA and FQGNSA. The J segment lost 0 bases and the V segment lost 3 bases, leaving 1 base of the junction unmatched. CDR3 length: 14 amino acids. In nucleotides, the CDR3 is TGTGCCAGCAGCTTCAGGGGGATGAACACTGAAGCTTTCTTT. It encodes CASSFRGMNTEAFF.

The chain recombines TRBV15 with TRBJ2-7, with a tentative D call TRBD2 (5 bases). V lost 4 bases, J lost 5 bases, and 21 bases lay in between. The CDR3 has 16 amino acids. In germline, CDR1 is LNHNV, CDR2 YYDKDF (reference sequence). The CDR3 region is CATSNLIVRSVDEQYF. In nucleotides, the CDR3 is TGTGCCACCAGCAATCTTATCGTCCGTAGCGTGGACGAGCAGTACTTC.